Sequencing of this T cell receptor (beta chain) was carried out in a study of blood T cell repertoires in COVID-19. The authors' processing: Quantification of nucleated cells was approximated via reference gene primer amplification. The table came from immunoSEQ multiplex PCR; TCRdb's copy has only in-frame clones and leaves some out. V and J calls and clone size come straight from that table; D and trimming were deduced from the DNA. Of 300,000 or so clones in the sample, roughly 90% were seen once. Sequencing was performed on peripheral blood. The TCR sequence derives from a woman in her 30s with COVID-19, enrolled during active disease.

The CDR3 is CATRTGGYATNEKLFF. The CDR3 nucleotides are TGTGCCACACGGACGGGAGGATATGCAACTAATGAAAAACTGTTTTTT. The chain couples TRBV28 to TRBJ1-4; D uncertain. The germline gives CDR1 MDHEN, CDR2 SYDVKM. The CDR3 sequence is 16 residues long. Trimming cost V 10 bases and J 0 bases, with 18 bases left between them. Looking up the rest from reference TRBV28 and TRBJ1-4 gives the full variable domain: DVKVTQSSRYLVKRTGEKVFLECVQDMDHENMFWYRQDPGLGLRLIYFSYDVKMKEKGDIPEGYSVSREKKERFSLILESASTNQTSMYLCATRTGGYATNEKLFFGSGTQLSVL.